The 14 T cell receptor beta chains presented below share a single source sample, sequenced in a study of T-cell memory formation after mild COVID-19. TCRdb used MiXCR to reprocess the 5' RACE reads, holding one entry per CDR3 protein. Of 290,000 or so distinct CDR3 sequences in the sample, 19% were seen once. The sequenced sample consisted of PBMCs or a T cell subset sorted from them (not recorded which). The receptors come from a man aged 18 to 29 who had mild COVID-19 (a few samples of this study predate the infection). Cell type and time point are not known.

This clonotype was recorded a few times. This rearrangement joins TRBV7-6 to TRBJ2-7; D is unresolved. Germline loops: CDR1 SGHVS, CDR2 FNYEAQ. The CDR3 spans 16 residues. Trimming stripped 2 bases from V and 2 bases from J, with 16 bases between. CDR3 amino acids: CASSLPLGLSAYEQYV. The CDR3 nucleotides read TGTGCCAGCAGCTTACCCCTCGGCCTTTCCGCCTACGAGCAGTACGTC.

This clonotype was detected a few times. V is TRBV12-3 or TRBV12-4 and J is TRBJ2-1, with 10 positions matching TRBD2. V was clipped by 5 bases and J by 9 bases; unmatched bases: 7. The CDR3 sequence is 14 residues long. The CDR3 reads CASSRSGGASEQFF. CDR3 in DNA: TGTGCCAGCAGTAGAAGCGGGGGGGCCAGTGAGCAGTTCTTC.

V and J are TRBV6-2 or TRBV6-3 and TRBJ1-4, with D unresolved. V was shortened by 6 bases and J by 0 bases, with 8 bases between the two germline ends. The germline CDR1 and CDR2 sequences are MNHEY and SVGEGT. This CDR3 contains 14 residues. The CDR3 DNA is TGTGCCAGCAGACCAGACTCAACTAATGAAAAACTGTTTTTT. Protein: CASRPDSTNEKLFF.

The chain carries TRBV23-1 and TRBJ2-7; D is uncertain. TRBV23-1 is designated an ORF whose function remains uncertain. The length of the CDR3 is 14 residues. The V and J ends lost 2 bases and 0 bases respectively, with 8 bases between them. The CDR3 sequence: CASSQGPSSYEQYF. In DNA, the CDR3 is TGCGCCAGCAGTCAAGGACCGAGCTCCTACGAGCAGTACTTC.

This clonotype was counted between two and nine times. The CDR3 DNA follows: TGTGCCAGCAGCTCCGGATACTTATCCGATACGCAGTATTTT. Protein product: CASSSGYLSDTQYF. The chain carries TRBV7-3 and TRBJ2-3; D uncertain. The CDR3 spans 14 residues. CDR1 SGHTA and CDR2 FQGTGA come from the germline V gene. V lost 4 bases to trimming and J lost 6 bases, with 14 bases between them.

This clonotype was detected a few times. The rearrangement joins TRBV12-3 or TRBV12-4 to TRBJ2-7; no definite D call. V was trimmed by 2 bases and J by 3 bases, leaving 8 bases between them. The CDR3 totals 13 residues. The DNA of the CDR3 is TGTGCCAGCAGTTTATCCGGCAACTACGAGCAGTACGTC. It translates to CASSLSGNYEQYV.

This clonotype was detected only once. The chain is built from TRBV7-9 and TRBJ2-2, with 8 nucleotides matching TRBD1. The ends lost 8 bases at V and 1 base at J; junction bases unmatched: 6. The CDR3 length is 15 residues. Germline V gives CDR1 SEHNR, CDR2 FQNEAQ (reference sequence). CDR3 loop: CASGQTGGNTGELFF. The CDR3 DNA is TGTGCCAGCGGACAAACAGGGGGGAACACCGGGGAGCTGTTTTTT.

This sequence joins TRBV12-3 or TRBV12-4 and TRBJ2-1, with 13 bases that match TRBD2. J gave up 14 bases and V 3 bases, and 1 base lay outside the gene matches. CDR3 length equals 12 residues. CDR3 amino acids: CASSFGTSGEFF. The CDR3, as DNA: TGTGCCAGCAGTTTTGGGACTAGCGGGGAGTTCTTC.

With respect to this clonotype: One end of the junction is discordant with germline, which a read error may explain. V is TRBV7-3 and J is TRBJ2-1; TRBD2 agrees at 9 bases. The V gene's germline CDR1 is SGHTA and CDR2 FQGTGA. There are 17 residues in the CDR3. The CDR3 DNA follows: TGTGCCAGCAGATTAAGGGCGGCTAGCGGGGCCTACAATGAGCAGTTCTTC. Translated: CASRLRAASGAYNEQFF.

This clonotype showed up just a few times. The rearrangement joins TRBV28 to TRBJ1-1; D is ambiguous. V gave up 1 base and J gave up 5 bases, with 14 bases separating them. Germline CDR1 MDHEN, CDR2 SYDVKM. The CDR3 is 15 residues long. The CDR3 reads CASSLYQVIWTEAFF. The CDR3 DNA is TGTGCCAGCAGTTTATACCAGGTAATATGGACTGAAGCTTTCTTT.

The genes are TRBV7-9 and TRBJ1-1; D ambiguous. CDR1 is SEHNR, CDR2 FQNEAQ, per germline (reference sequence). This CDR3 contains 11 residues. V lost 6 bases, J lost 11 bases, and 13 bases lay in between. The CDR3 DNA is TGTGCCAGCAGGTCGGGCCTACGGGCTTTCTTT. It encodes CASRSGLRAFF.

This clonotype was counted a few times. J is TRBJ2-4 and V is TRBV20-1; 7 bases are shared with TRBD1. Germline CDR1 reads DFQATT; CDR2 reads SNEGSKA (reference sequence). V shed 3 bases and J 1 base; nucleotides not matched to a gene: 6. The CDR3 consists of 15 residues. The CDR3 region has the DNA TGCAGTGCTAGGTTAGGGGGCTCGGCCAAAAACATTCAGTACTTC. This sequence encodes CSARLGGSAKNIQYF.

This clonotype came up many times. The junction differs from germline at one of its ends, possibly a read error. V is TRBV7-7 and J is TRBJ1-1; D uncertain. The CDR3 covers 13 residues. The V gene's germline CDR1 is SSHAT and CDR2 FNYEAQ (reference sequence). CDR3 coding DNA: TGTGCTAGCAGCTTACTGGAGAACACTGAAGCTTTCTTT. Translation gives CASSLLENTEAFF.

This clonotype was seen only a few times. This rearrangement joins TRBV6-5 to TRBJ2-5; D is possibly TRBD2 (5 bases). Trimming removed 6 bases at V and 2 bases at J, with 13 bases between. The germline V gene has CDR1 MNHEY and CDR2 SVGAGI. The CDR3 has 14 residues. In nucleotides, the CDR3 is TGTGCCAGCAGCCTGCCGGGGTGGCAAGAGACCCAGTACTTC. Translation: CASSLPGWQETQYF.